The rows below give T cell receptor beta chains drawn from one sample of a study of beta chain features in type 1 diabetes. Produced via immunoSEQ multiplex PCR; TCRdb's table is partial and in-frame only. The sample has around 240,000 clones, around 65% seen once. Material for sequencing was naive CD4+ T cells from blood. The receptors stem from a man aged 30 to 39 in good health. Each CDR3 is given with its conserved first and last residue. A D gene is named only where the DNA matches it firmly. Clone size is stated in some rows and not others, as once, few, many or a class when expanded.

J gene,V gene,D gene,clone size,CDR3 DNA,CDR3 protein
TRBJ2-3,TRBV10-3,.,.,TGTGCCATCAGTGAGTCTAGCACAGATACGCAGTATTTT,CAISESSTDTQYF
TRBJ1-1,TRBV7-2,TRBD1,.,TGTGCCAGCAGCCCTAGGGGACAGAAGAACACTGAAGCTTTCTTT,CASSPRGQKNTEAFF
TRBJ1-5,TRBV29-1,.,.,TGCAGCGTGACAGTAGGTAGCAATCAGCCCCAGCATTTT,CSVTVGSNQPQHF
TRBJ2-5,TRBV10-3,TRBD1,.,TGTGCCATCAGGAAGGGGACAGAACAAGAGACCCAGTACTTC,CAIRKGTEQETQYF
TRBJ2-5,TRBV7-2,TRBD2,few,TGTGCCAGCAGCTTGGTGACTAGCAAAGAGACCCAGTACTTC,CASSLVTSKETQYF
TRBJ1-2,TRBV2,TRBD1,.,TGTGCCAGCAGTCGGACAGGGGAAGATGGCTACACCTTC,CASSRTGEDGYTF
TRBJ2-5,TRBV30,.,.,TGTGCCTTCACGGGACCGCCCAAAGGGACCCAGTACTTC,CAFTGPPKGTQYF
TRBJ2-7,TRBV6-5,.,once,TGTGCCAGCAGTTACGAGGGACGTGAGCCCTACGAGCAGTACTTC,CASSYEGREPYEQYF
TRBJ2-3,TRBV5-1,TRBD2,.,TGCGCCAGCAGCCGTACTAGCGGGAGTAGGGATACGCAGTATTTT,CASSRTSGSRDTQYF
TRBJ2-7,TRBV9,.,few,TGTGCCAGCAGCGTAGGCGACAACCCCTACGAGCAGTACTTC,CASSVGDNPYEQYF
TRBJ2-3,TRBV29-1,TRBD1,.,TGCAGCGTTATTCTGACAGGGAGTGGGACAGATACGCAGTATTTT,CSVILTGSGTDTQYF
TRBJ2-4,TRBV9,.,.,TGTGCCAGCAGCGTACCGACTAGAGTAGGCCACATTCAGTACTTC,CASSVPTRVGHIQYF
TRBJ2-1,TRBV5-1,TRBD2,.,TGCGCCAGCACCCTAGGAGGACTAGCGGCATACAATGAGCAGTTCTTC,CASTLGGLAAYNEQFF
TRBJ2-1,TRBV25-1,.,.,TGTGCCAGCAGTGACCCAACTAGGGCCTACAATGAGCAGTTCTTC,CASSDPTRAYNEQFF
TRBJ2-7,TRBV7-2,.,.,TGTGCCAGCAGTTCAGGGGGGCCCAAGGAGTACTTC,CASSSGGPKEYF
TRBJ2-1,TRBV29-1,TRBD2,.,TGCAGCGTTGCAGCGGGGGGTTCCTACAATGAGCAGTTCTTC,CSVAAGGSYNEQFF
TRBJ2-6,TRBV28,.,.,TGTGCCAGCTGCAGCTCTGGGGCCAACGTCCTGACTTTC,CASCSSGANVLTF
TRBJ1-1,TRBV18,.,.,TGTGCCAGCTCACAGGGACAGAACACTGAAGCTTTCTTT,CASSQGQNTEAFF
TRBJ2-3,TRBV9,.,.,TGTGCCAGCAGCGTAGAACTCTCCACGGAGCAGTATTTT,CASSVELSTEQYF
TRBJ2-1,TRBV29-1,.,.,TGCAGCGTTCGCCCCCGGGGCTCCTACAATGAGCAGTTCTTC,CSVRPRGSYNEQFF
TRBJ2-3,TRBV29-1,.,.,TGCAGCGTCGAACGACAGGGCACAGATACGCAGTATTTT,CSVERQGTDTQYF
TRBJ1-1,TRBV7-2,.,.,TGTGCCAGCAGCTTACGGGGGCAGGGGAATACTGAAGCTTTCTTT,CASSLRGQGNTEAFF
TRBJ1-2,TRBV29-1,.,.,TGCAGCGGTTCGAGAGCAGGGGTCTATGGCTACACCTTC,CSGSRAGVYGYTF
TRBJ2-3,TRBV30,.,few,TGTGCCAGAGACGGAGAAGATACGCAGTATTTT,CARDGEDTQYF
TRBJ2-1,TRBV18,TRBD2,.,TGTGCCAGCTCACCATTATACAGCGGGAGTGTAAATGAGCAGTTCTTC,CASSPLYSGSVNEQFF
TRBJ2-1,TRBV29-1,.,.,TGCAGCGTTGTGAGGGGGTCCTACAATGAGCAGTTCTTC,CSVVRGSYNEQFF